This TCR beta chain was recovered during a study of Graves' ophthalmopathy and Graves' hyperthyroidism. The V gene lost 3 bases and the J gene lost 4 bases, with 7 bases spanning the gap. Germline CDR1 SQVTM, CDR2 ANQGSEA. The CDR3 runs to 13 residues. Amplification of TCR beta CDR3 regions used RNA transcripts. In the first round, RT-PCR was carried out with HTBI primers, and a multiplex PCR formed the second round. Each CDR3 protein is one row after TCRdb ran MiXCR on the multiplex PCR reads. The sample gives about 740,000 distinct CDR3 sequences, 40% of which show up once; about 40% is in the top ten. The PBMCs originated from around 11 ml of fresh peripheral blood.

The sample comprised peripheral blood. The clonotype was recovered from an adult man with Graves' ophthalmopathy. The chain carries TRBV29-1 and TRBJ2-6; D possibly matches TRBD1 or TRBD2 (5 bases each). The CDR3 DNA reads as TGCAGCGTTGACGGGGCCGGGGCCAACGTCCTGACTTTC. Residues: CSVDGAGANVLTF.